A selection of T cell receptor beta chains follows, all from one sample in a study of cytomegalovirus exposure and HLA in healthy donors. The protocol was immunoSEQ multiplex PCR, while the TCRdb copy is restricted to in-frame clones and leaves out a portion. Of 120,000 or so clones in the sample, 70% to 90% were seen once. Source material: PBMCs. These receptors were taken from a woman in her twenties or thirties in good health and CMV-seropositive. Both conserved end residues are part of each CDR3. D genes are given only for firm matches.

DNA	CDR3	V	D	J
TGTGCCAGCAGCACCATGACTAGCGGGGGTTACGAGCAGTACTTC	CASSTMTSGGYEQYF	TRBV5-6	TRBD2	TRBJ2-7
TGCGCCAGCAGCCGCGGGGGGCAGGGTGGGAACACTGAAGCTTTCTTT	CASSRGGQGGNTEAFF	TRBV5-1	.	TRBJ1-1
TGTGCCAGCAGTGGGACAGGGGCCGCTGAAGCTTTCTTT	CASSGTGAAEAFF	TRBV2	TRBD1	TRBJ1-1
TGTGCCAGCAGCCGAAGGACAGCCTCTGGAAACACCATATATTTT	CASSRRTASGNTIYF	TRBV5-6	.	TRBJ1-3
TGTGCCAGCTCATCTCTAGCGGGAGGTGTGAAAGAGACCCAGTACTTC	CASSSLAGGVKETQYF	TRBV18	TRBD2	TRBJ2-5
TGTGCCACCAGCAGAGGGCTCCTTCCGACTAGAGATACGCAGTATTTT	CATSRGLLPTRDTQYF	TRBV15	.	TRBJ2-3
TGTGCCAGTAGCCAACAATCCCGACTAGCGTCAAACACCGGGGAGCTGTTTTTT	CASSQQSRLASNTGELFF	TRBV19	TRBD2	TRBJ2-2
TGTGCCAGCAGCTCCTCAGGCGTCGGTCAGCCCCAGCATTTT	CASSSSGVGQPQHF	TRBV7-9	.	TRBJ1-5
TGTGCCAGCAGTTTATACCCCCCGACAGGGATGAACACTGAAGCTTTCTTT	CASSLYPPTGMNTEAFF	TRBV27	TRBD1	TRBJ1-1
TGCGCCAGCAGCCAAGTAGGGGTTGTTAACACCGGGGAGCTGTTTTTT	CASSQVGVVNTGELFF	TRBV4-1	.	TRBJ2-2
TGTGCCAGCAGCCCTACTAGCACAGATACGCAGTATTTT	CASSPTSTDTQYF	TRBV9	.	TRBJ2-3
TGCAGTGCTAGAGAACTAGCACAGTACTTC	CSARELAQYF	TRBV20-1	.	TRBJ2-5
TGCGCCAGCAGCCAGGGCCGGGGGATGAGCACAGATACGCAGTATTTT	CASSQGRGMSTDTQYF	TRBV4-3	.	TRBJ2-3